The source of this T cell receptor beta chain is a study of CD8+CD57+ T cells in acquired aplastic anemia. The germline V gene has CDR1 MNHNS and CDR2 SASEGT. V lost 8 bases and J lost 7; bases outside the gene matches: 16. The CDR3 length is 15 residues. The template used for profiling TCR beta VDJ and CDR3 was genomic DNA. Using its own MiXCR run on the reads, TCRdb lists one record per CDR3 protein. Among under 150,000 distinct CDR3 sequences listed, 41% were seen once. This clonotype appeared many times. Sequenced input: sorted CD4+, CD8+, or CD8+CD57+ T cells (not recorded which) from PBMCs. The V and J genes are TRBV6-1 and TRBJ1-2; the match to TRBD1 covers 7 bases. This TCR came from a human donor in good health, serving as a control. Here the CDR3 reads CASQASGTALSGYTF. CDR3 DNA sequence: TGTGCCAGCCAGGCCTCCGGGACAGCTTTGAGTGGCTACACCTTC.